The present entry profiles one T cell receptor (beta chain) with its context. As to treatment: about 20 received Ad26.COV2.S at low or high dose, single or two shots; a few received placebo; per-sample allocation not given. Following the first vaccine or placebo injection, samples were taken on day 63. CDR3 length equals 16 residues. The germline CDR1 and CDR2 sequences are LGHNA and YNFKEQ. The V end was cut by 1 base, the J end by 4 bases, with 16 bases between. The data derive from a study of Ad26.COV2.S vaccination and SARS-CoV-2 variants. Study-wide context: Administration of Ad26.COV2.S was intramuscular, either once or twice 56 days apart.

The data were produced by immunoSEQ multiplex PCR, yet TCRdb's version contains in-frame clones alone and is incomplete. The sample holds about 350,000 clones; roughly 84% are singletons and the top ten take around 3.6%. The sample was peripheral blood, taken in a trial of Ad26.COV2.S vaccine versus placebo. The source of this sequence is a person between 18 and 65 years old who received the Ad26.COV2.S COVID-19 vaccine or a placebo. The genes are TRBV4-2 and TRBJ1-1, with D possibly TRBD1 on 5 matching bases. CDR3 DNA: TGTGCCAGCAGCCAAGGAAGGACCGGGACTGTCACTGAAGCTTTCTTT. This translates into CASSQGRTGTVTEAFF.